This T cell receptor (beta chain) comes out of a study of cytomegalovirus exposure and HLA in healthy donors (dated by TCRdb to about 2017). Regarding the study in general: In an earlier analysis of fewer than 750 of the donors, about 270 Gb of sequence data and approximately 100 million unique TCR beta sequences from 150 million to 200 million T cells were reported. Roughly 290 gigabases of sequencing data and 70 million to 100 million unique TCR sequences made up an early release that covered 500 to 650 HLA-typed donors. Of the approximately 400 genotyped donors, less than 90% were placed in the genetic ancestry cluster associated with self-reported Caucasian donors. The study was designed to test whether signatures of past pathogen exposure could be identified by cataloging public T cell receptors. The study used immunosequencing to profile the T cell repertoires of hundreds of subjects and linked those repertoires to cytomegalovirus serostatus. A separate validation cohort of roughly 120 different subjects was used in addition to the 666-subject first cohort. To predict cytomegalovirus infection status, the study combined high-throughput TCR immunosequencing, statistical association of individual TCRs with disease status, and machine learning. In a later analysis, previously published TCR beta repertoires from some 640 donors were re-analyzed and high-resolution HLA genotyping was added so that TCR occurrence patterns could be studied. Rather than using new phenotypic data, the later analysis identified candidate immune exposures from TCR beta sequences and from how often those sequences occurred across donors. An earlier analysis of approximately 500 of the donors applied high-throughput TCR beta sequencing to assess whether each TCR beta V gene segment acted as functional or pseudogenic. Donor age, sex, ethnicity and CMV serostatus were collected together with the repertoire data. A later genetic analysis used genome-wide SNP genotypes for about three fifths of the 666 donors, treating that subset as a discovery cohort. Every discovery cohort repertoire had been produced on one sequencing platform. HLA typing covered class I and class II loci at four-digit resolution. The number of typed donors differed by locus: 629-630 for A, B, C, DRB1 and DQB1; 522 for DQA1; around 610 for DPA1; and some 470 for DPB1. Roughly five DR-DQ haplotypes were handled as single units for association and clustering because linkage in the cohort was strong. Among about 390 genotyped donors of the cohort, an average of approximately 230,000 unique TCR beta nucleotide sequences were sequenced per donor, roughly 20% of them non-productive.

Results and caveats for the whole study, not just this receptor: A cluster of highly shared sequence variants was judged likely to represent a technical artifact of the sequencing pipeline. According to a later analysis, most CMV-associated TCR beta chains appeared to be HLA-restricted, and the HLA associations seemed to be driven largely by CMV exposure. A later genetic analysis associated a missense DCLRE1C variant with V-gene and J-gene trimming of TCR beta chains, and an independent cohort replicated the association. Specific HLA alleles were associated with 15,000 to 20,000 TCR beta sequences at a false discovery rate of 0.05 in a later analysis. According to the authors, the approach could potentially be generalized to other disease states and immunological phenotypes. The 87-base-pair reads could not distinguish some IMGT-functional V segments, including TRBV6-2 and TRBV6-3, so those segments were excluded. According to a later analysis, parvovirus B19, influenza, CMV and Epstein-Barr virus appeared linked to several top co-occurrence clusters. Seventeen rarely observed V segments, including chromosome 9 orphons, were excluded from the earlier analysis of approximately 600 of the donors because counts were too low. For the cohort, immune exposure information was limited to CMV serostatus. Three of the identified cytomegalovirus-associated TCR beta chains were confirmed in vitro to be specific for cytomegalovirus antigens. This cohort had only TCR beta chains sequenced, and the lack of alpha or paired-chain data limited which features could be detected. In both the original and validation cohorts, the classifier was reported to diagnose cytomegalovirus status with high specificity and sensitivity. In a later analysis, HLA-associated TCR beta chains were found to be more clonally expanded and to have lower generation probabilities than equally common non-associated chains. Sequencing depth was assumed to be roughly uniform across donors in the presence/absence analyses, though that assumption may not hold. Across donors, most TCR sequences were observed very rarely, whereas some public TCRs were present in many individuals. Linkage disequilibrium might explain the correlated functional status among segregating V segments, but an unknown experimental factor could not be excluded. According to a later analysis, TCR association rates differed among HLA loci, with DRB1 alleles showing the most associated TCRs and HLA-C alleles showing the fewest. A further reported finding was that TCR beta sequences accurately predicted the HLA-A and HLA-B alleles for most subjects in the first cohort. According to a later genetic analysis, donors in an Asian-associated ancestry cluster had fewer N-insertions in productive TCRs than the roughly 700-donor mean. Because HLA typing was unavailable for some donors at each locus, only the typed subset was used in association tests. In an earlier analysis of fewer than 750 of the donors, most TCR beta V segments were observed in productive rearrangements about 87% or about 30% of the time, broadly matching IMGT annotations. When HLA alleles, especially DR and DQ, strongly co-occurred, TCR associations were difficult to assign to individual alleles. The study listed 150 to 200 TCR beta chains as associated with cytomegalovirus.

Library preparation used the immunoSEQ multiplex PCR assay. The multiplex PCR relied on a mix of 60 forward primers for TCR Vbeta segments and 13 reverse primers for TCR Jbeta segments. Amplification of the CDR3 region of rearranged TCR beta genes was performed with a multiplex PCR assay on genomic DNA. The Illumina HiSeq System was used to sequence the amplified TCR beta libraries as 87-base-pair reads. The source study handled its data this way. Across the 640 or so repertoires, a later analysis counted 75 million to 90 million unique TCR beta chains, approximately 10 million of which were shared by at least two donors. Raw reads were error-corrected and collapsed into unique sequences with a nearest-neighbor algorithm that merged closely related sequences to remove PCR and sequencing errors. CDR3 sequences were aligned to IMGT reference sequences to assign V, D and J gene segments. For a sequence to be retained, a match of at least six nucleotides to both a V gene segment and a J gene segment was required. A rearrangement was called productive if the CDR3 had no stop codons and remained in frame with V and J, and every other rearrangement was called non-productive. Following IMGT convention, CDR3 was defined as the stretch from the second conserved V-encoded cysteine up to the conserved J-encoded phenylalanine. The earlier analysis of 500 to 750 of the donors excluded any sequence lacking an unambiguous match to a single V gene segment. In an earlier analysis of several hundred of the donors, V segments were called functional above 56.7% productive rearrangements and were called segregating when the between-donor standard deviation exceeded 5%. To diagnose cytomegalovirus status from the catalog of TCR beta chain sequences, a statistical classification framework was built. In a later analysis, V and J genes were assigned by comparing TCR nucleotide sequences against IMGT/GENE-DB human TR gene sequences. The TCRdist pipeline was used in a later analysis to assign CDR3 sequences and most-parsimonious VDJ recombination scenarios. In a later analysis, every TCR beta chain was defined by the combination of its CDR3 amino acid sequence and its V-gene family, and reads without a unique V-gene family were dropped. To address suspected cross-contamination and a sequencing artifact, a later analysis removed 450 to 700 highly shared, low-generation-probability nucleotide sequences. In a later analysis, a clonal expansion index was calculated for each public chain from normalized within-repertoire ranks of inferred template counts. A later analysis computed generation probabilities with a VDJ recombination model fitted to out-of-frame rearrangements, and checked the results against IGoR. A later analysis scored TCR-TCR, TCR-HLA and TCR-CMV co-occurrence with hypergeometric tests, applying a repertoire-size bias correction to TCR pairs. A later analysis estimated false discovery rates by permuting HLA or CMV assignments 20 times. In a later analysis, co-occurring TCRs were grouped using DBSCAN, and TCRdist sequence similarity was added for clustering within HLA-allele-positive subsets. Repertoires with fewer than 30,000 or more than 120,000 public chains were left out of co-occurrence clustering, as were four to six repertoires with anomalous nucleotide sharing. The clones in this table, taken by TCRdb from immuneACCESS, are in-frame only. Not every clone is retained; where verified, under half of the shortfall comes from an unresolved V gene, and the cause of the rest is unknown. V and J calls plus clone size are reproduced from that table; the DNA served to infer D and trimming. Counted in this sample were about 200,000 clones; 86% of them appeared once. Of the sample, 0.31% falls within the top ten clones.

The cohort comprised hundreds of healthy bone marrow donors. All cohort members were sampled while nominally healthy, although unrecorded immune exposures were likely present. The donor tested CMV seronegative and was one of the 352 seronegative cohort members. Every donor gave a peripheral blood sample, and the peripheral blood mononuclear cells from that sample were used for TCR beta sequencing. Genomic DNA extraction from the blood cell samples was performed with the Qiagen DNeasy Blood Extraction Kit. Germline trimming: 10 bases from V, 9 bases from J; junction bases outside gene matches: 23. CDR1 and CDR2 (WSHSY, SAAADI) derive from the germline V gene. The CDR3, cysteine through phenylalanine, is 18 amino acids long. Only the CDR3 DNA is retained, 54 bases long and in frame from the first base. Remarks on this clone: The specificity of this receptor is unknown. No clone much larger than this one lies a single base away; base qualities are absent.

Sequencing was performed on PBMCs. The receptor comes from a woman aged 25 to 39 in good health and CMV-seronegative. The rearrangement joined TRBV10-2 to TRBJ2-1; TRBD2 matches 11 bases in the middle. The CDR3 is CATRPGTSGGGPWSEQFF. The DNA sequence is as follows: TGCGCCACCAGACCCGGGACTAGCGGAGGGGGTCCTTGGAGTGAGCAGTTCTTC.